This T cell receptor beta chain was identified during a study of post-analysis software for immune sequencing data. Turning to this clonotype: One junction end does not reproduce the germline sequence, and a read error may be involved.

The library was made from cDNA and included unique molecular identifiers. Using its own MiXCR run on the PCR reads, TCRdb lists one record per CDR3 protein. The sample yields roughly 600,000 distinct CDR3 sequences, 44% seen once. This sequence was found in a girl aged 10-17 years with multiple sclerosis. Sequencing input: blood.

The chain's CDR3 is CASSYGGPDYDSPLHF. CDR3 nucleotide sequence: TGTGCCAGCAGTTATGGGGGACCGGACTATGATTCACCCCTCCACTTT. J is TRBJ1-6 and V is TRBV27; D perhaps matches TRBD1 (5 bases). The CDR3 has 16 amino acids. Germline CDR1 is MNHEY and CDR2 is SMNVEV (reference sequence).